The sequence of this T cell receptor (beta chain) was determined in a study of blood T cell repertoires in COVID-19. Study details: Samples representing acute and convalescent COVID-19 were sourced from the United States, Italy and Spain. T cells, B-cell-depleted T cells, or PBMCs supplied cDNA or gDNA.

In germline, CDR1 is LNHDA, CDR2 SQIVND (reference sequence). J gave up 3 bases and V 4 bases, and 6 bases lay outside the gene matches. This CDR3 is 15 amino acids long. Original processing notes: Reference gene primer amplification yielded estimated nucleated cell counts. Some clones are missing from TCRdb's copy, which holds only in-frame ones; the method was immunoSEQ multiplex PCR. V, J and clone size are those of that table, while D and trimming were read from the DNA. The profile shows some 150,000 clones, 80% to 90% of them singletons. This clone was counted a single time. Sample: peripheral blood. The chain joins TRBV19 to TRBJ2-7, with 10 nucleotides matching TRBD1. This clonotype was obtained from a man aged 55 to 70 with acute or convalescent COVID-19. In DNA form, the CDR3 reads TGTGCCAGTAGTACACGACAGGGGGCAGGCTACGAGCAGTACTTC. The encoded protein is CASSTRQGAGYEQYF. The variable domain in full, with the rest retrieved from reference TRBV19 and TRBJ2-7, is DGGITQSPKYLFRKEGQNVTLSCEQNLNHDAMYWYRQDPGQGLRLIYYSQIVNDFQKGDIAEGYSVSREKKESFPLTVTSAQKNPTAFYLCASSTRQGAGYEQYFGPGTRLTVT.